This record concerns one T cell receptor (beta chain) sequence. The junction differs from germline at one of its ends, possibly a read error. The data were obtained in a study of T cell repertoires in cytomegalovirus infection. CDR1 and CDR2 from the germline V gene are SGHVS and FQNEAQ. The CDR3 is 16 residues long. MiXCR was run by TCRdb on the reads, yielding one entry per CDR3 protein. The table lists 500,000 to 600,000 distinct CDR3 sequences, more than 15% of them singletons. The J gene is TRBJ1-1, the V gene TRBV7-8; no clear D gene. This sequence originates from a human donor in good health (CMV status not recorded). Some clones in this sample may be carry-over from other donors' samples. The specimen sequenced was CD8+ T cells from PBMCs. CDR3 protein: CASSSKFLLEPPEAFF. The CDR3 DNA is TGTGCAAGCAGTTCCAAGTTCCTGCTAGAGCCACCTGAAGCTTTCTTT.